These 21 T cell receptor beta chains share one sample of origin, sequenced in a study of T cell repertoires in cytomegalovirus infection. TCRdb ran MiXCR on the reads and lists one entry per CDR3 protein. The sample has 290,000 or so distinct CDR3 sequences, roughly 25% seen once. The sequenced material came from PBMCs. Source of these receptors: a human donor in good health (CMV status not recorded). Some clones in this sample may be carry-over from other donors' samples.

At least ten counts were recorded for this clonotype. This chain links TRBV7-8 with TRBJ2-3, with 11 bases aligning to TRBD2. The CDR3 sequence is 18 residues long. The ends lost 0 bases at V and 1 base at J; junction bases unmatched: 6. Germline-derived CDR1 and CDR2 are SGHVS and FQNEAQ. As DNA, the CDR3 is TGTGCCAGCAGCTTAGCGCGGGGACTAGCGGCCGGCACAGATACGCAGTATTTT. Translated: CASSLARGLAAGTDTQYF.

This clonotype showed up many times. This chain uses TRBV7-2 with TRBJ2-1; D not certain. The CDR3 length is 11 residues. CDR1 is SGHTA, CDR2 FQGNSA, per germline. V was clipped by 4 bases and J by 9 bases, with 7 bases between them. Here the CDR3 reads CASSSWGEQFF. The DNA for the CDR3 is TGTGCCAGCAGCTCCTGGGGTGAGCAGTTCTTC.

This clonotype appeared many times. The rearrangement joins TRBV7-2 to TRBJ2-5; D remains unclear. V lost 5 bases to trimming and J lost 5 bases, with 12 bases between them. Germline V gives CDR1 SGHTA, CDR2 FQGNSA. This CDR3 region has 13 residues. The CDR3 DNA reads TGTGCCAGCAGCGTCAGTGGGTTCGAGACCCAGTACTTC. This gives the protein CASSVSGFETQYF. The full variable domain, in which reference TRBV7-2 and TRBJ2-5 provide the parts outside the CDR3, is GAGVSQSPSNKVTEKGKDVELRCDPISGHTALYWYRQSLGQGLEFLIYFQGNSAPDKSGLPSDRFSAERTGGSVSTLTIQRTQQEDSAVYLCASSVSGFETQYFGPGTRLLVL.

The chain joins TRBV7-2 to TRBJ1-3, with TRBD1 as a possible D gene (6 bases). The germline V gene encodes CDR1 SGHTA and CDR2 FQGNSA. The CDR3 consists of 16 residues. Trimming pared 3 bases from V and 2 bases from J, leaving 14 bases between. In DNA, the CDR3 is TGTGCCAGCAGCTTCCCAGGGGAACGTCCTGGAAACACCATATATTTT. As protein: CASSFPGERPGNTIYF.

This clonotype occurred a few times. This sequence joins TRBV7-9 and TRBJ2-1; TRBD2 agrees at 9 bases. Germline assignment: CDR1 SEHNR and CDR2 FQNEAQ (reference sequence). The V and J ends lost 5 bases and 7 bases, in that order; junction bases with no gene match: 6. This CDR3 contains 14 residues. CDR3 coding DNA: TGTGCCAGCAGCCTTTTAGCGGGGGTTAATGAGCAGTTCTTC. As protein: CASSLLAGVNEQFF.

This chain connects TRBV20-1 to TRBJ2-7, with 9 nucleotides matching TRBD1. V lost 2 bases, J lost 6 bases, and 8 bases stayed unmatched. This CDR3 contains 14 residues. Germline loops: CDR1 DFQATT, CDR2 SNEGSKA (reference sequence). The CDR3, as DNA: TGCAGTGCTAGACCGGGGACAGGGCAGAGCGAGCAGTACTTC. Amino acid sequence: CSARPGTGQSEQYF.

The rearrangement joins TRBV7-9 to TRBJ2-3, with D unresolved. Germline V gene data show CDR1 as SEHNR and CDR2 as FQNEAQ (reference sequence). V dropped 6 bases and J dropped 5 bases, with 9 bases sitting between them. This CDR3 has 12 amino acids. The CDR3 region is CASRLSEDTQYF. The DNA for the CDR3 is TGTGCCAGCAGGTTAAGTGAAGATACGCAGTATTTT.

This clonotype was observed a few times. The chain employs TRBV12-3 or TRBV12-4 and TRBJ2-5, with D perhaps matching TRBD1 (6 bases). The CDR3 spans 14 residues. Trimming pared 3 bases from V and 5 bases from J, leaving 13 bases between. The CDR3 loop reads CASSFHRGMETQYF. The CDR3 coding sequence is TGTGCCAGCAGTTTTCATAGGGGGATGGAGACCCAGTACTTC.

This chain joins TRBV18 and TRBJ1-5; D unclear. The CDR3 is made up of 15 amino acids. The V and J ends lost 1 base and 5 bases respectively, with 12 bases between them. Germline V gives CDR1 KGHSH, CDR2 LQKENI. The CDR3 DNA reads TGTGCCAGCTCACCACTTGCGGGTTCCGATCAGCCCCAGCATTTT. It yields the protein CASSPLAGSDQPQHF.

A few counts support this clonotype. The J gene is TRBJ2-7, the V gene TRBV19; 13 bases match TRBD2. V shed 4 bases, J shed 2 bases, and the junction held 2 bases outside the gene matches. This CDR3 region has 15 residues. Germline V gene sequence: CDR1 LNHDA, CDR2 SQIVND (reference sequence). DNA for the CDR3: TGTGCCAGTAGTAGGGGACTAGCGGGAACCTACGAGCAGTACTTC. It codes for CASSRGLAGTYEQYF.

This clonotype has more than one count but fewer than ten. The rearrangement uses TRBV20-1 and TRBJ2-1; D might be TRBD2 (6 bases). V lost 2 bases to trimming and J lost 4 bases, with 12 bases between them. The CDR3 runs to 14 residues. Germline V gene data show CDR1 as DFQATT and CDR2 as SNEGSKA (reference sequence). The CDR3 bases are TGCAGTGCTAGAATAAGGGAGGCTTACAATGAGCAGTTCTTC. This translates into CSARIREAYNEQFF.

The V call is TRBV20-1, the J call TRBJ2-7; the D gene is possibly TRBD2 (6 bases). With 6 bases removed from V and 2 bases from J, the gap between germline ends came to 23 bases. The CDR3 has 16 residues. Germline V gene data show CDR1 as DFQATT and CDR2 as SNEGSKA (reference sequence). CDR3 nucleotides: TGCAGTGCCCTAAACCCCGGGGGTAGCAGTGCCTACGAGCAGTACTTC. Translation gives CSALNPGGSSAYEQYF.

The rearrangement joins TRBV7-2 to TRBJ2-1; 12 nucleotides agree with TRBD2. J was trimmed by 5 bases and V by 5 bases; bases with no gene match: 4. CDR1 and CDR2 from the germline V gene are SGHTA and FQGNSA. The CDR3 has 15 amino acids. CDR3 sequence reads: CASSPTSGRHNEQFF. The CDR3 DNA is TGTGCCAGCAGCCCTACTAGCGGGAGGCACAATGAGCAGTTCTTC.

J is TRBJ2-5 and V is TRBV28; 9 bases align to TRBD2. Germline CDR1 is MDHEN and CDR2 is SYDVKM. The CDR3 loop spans 18 amino acids. Germline trimming cut 6 bases from V and 4 bases from J; bases unmatched to any gene: 18. CDR3 coding DNA: TGTGCCAGCAGCATTAGCGGGGGCCGGGAGTCTGCAGGAGAGACCCAGTACTTC. Translated, it gives CASSISGGRESAGETQYF. Variable domain in full (rest from reference TRBV28 and TRBJ2-5): DVKVTQSSRYLVKRTGEKVFLECVQDMDHENMFWYRQDPGLGLRLIYFSYDVKMKEKGDIPEGYSVSREKKERFSLILESASTNQTSMYLCASSISGGRESAGETQYFGPGTRLLVL.

This clonotype came up a few times. J is TRBJ1-5 and V is TRBV29-1; TRBD1 might be the D (5 bases). Germline lookup yields CDR1 SQVTM and CDR2 ANQGSEA. The CDR3 sequence is 13 residues long. Trimming stripped 7 bases from V and 5 bases from J, with 15 bases between. CDR3 sequence: CSAQLEGDQPQHF. For the CDR3, the DNA is TGCAGCGCACAGCTCGAAGGGGATCAGCCCCAGCATTTT.

This clonotype was observed a few times. The gene calls are TRBV6-2 or TRBV6-3 and TRBJ2-1; the match to TRBD2 covers 11 bases. The trim removed 5 bases at V and 10 bases at J, leaving 10 bases unmatched. This CDR3 has 15 amino acids. Germline V gives CDR1 MNHEY, CDR2 SVGEGT. The CDR3 coding sequence is TGTGCCAGCAGTCTATTAGCGGGAGGGCCAGGGGAGCAGTTCTTC. Encoded protein: CASSLLAGGPGEQFF.

There are many counts of this clonotype. The chain couples TRBV6-1 to TRBJ2-1, with D possibly matching TRBD2 (6 bases). The CDR3 sequence is 14 residues long. V dropped 0 bases and J dropped 7 bases, with 10 bases sitting between them. CDR1 is MNHNS, CDR2 SASEGT, per germline. CDR3 protein: CASSEAGGGNEQFF. The CDR3 coding sequence is TGTGCCAGCAGTGAAGCGGGGGGTGGGAATGAGCAGTTCTTC.

This clonotype was counted at least ten times. The chain uses TRBV28 and TRBJ1-4; D gene ambiguous. This CDR3 has 16 amino acids. V was clipped by 5 bases and J by 6 bases, with 19 bases between them. The germline gives CDR1 MDHEN, CDR2 SYDVKM. CDR3 bases: TGTGCCAGCAGTGATATTACGTACCAGCTTGATGAAAAACTGTTTTTT. Translation: CASSDITYQLDEKLFF.

The J gene is TRBJ2-4, the V gene TRBV7-2; TRBD2 matches at 7 bases. The CDR3 length is 14 residues. Looked up from germline, CDR1 is SGHTA and CDR2 is FQGNSA. The V segment lost 4 bases and the J segment 9 bases; nucleotides outside the gene matches: 9. This CDR3 reads CASSSRGTGGIQYF. CDR3 coding DNA: TGTGCCAGCAGCTCCCGGGGGACGGGGGGCATTCAGTACTTC.

This clonotype was seen many times. The chain uses TRBV7-2 and TRBJ2-1; D is ambiguous. The ends were cut back, 2 bases at V and 9 bases at J, with 11 bases in the middle. The CDR3 is made up of 13 amino acids. Per the germline V gene, CDR1 is SGHTA and CDR2 is FQGNSA. CDR3 loop: CASSLSLGGEQFF. CDR3 coding DNA: TGTGCCAGCAGCTTATCGTTGGGCGGTGAGCAGTTCTTC.

This chain joins TRBV29-1 and TRBJ2-2, with 7 bases fitting TRBD1. The CDR3 consists of 13 residues. Germline V gene data show CDR1 as SQVTM and CDR2 as ANQGSEA. V lost 6 bases to trimming and J lost 5 bases; unmatched junction nucleotides: 6. For the CDR3, the DNA is TGCAGCGTCGGAACAGGGGTAACCGGGGAGCTGTTTTTT. Amino acids: CSVGTGVTGELFF.